The 31 T cell receptor beta chains in this list originate from one sample, sequenced in a study of T cells in Graves' hyperthyroidism and ophthalmopathy. Amplification yielded TCR beta CDR3 regions, with RNA transcripts as the source. HTBI primers drove first-round RT-PCR of the TCR CDR3. From the multiplex PCR reads, TCRdb called clonotypes with MiXCR, one entry per CDR3 protein. The data contain 500,000 to 650,000 distinct CDR3 sequences, 35% to 50% of them singletons. Material for sequencing was peripheral blood or thyroid tissue (not recorded which). These receptors were collected from an adult woman with Graves' disease, either hyperthyroidism or ophthalmopathy (not recorded which).

This clonotype was recorded many times. The chain couples TRBV6-5 to TRBJ1-4, with a tentative D call TRBD1 (5 bases). The CDR3 covers 14 residues. Germline values: CDR1 MNHEY, CDR2 SVGAGI. The V gene lost 4 bases and the J gene lost 8 bases, with 14 bases spanning the gap. The CDR3 DNA reads as TGTGCCAGCAGTTTTTCGCAGGGTGGAGAAAAACTGTTTTTT. Translation gives CASSFSQGGEKLFF.

The V gene is TRBV5-1, the J gene TRBJ2-5, with D maybe TRBD2 (5 bases). V shed 3 bases and J shed 2 bases, with 14 bases lying between them. CDR3 length: 15 residues. The germline V gene has CDR1 SGHRS and CDR2 YFSETQ. For the CDR3, the DNA is TGCGCCAGCAGCTCACACGGCGGGCAGCAAGAGACCCAGTACTTC. It yields the protein CASSSHGGQQETQYF.

The V call is TRBV24-1, the J call TRBJ1-5; TRBD1 agrees at 8 bases. The CDR3 length is 16 residues. With V trimmed by 3 bases and J by 2 bases, 5 bases remained unmatched. Germline V lookup: CDR1 KGHDR, CDR2 SFDVKD. The CDR3: CATSDPGQAGNQPQHF. DNA of the CDR3: TGTGCCACCAGTGATCCGGGACAGGCGGGCAATCAGCCCCAGCATTTT.

This clonotype was seen ten or more times. CDR3 coding DNA: TGTGCCACCAGCAGAGGGGGACAGCTGACTGGGGCCAACGTCCTGACTTTC. Translated: CATSRGGQLTGANVLTF. V is TRBV15 and J is TRBJ2-6; 7 bases are shared with TRBD1. With 1 base clipped from V and 2 bases from J, the junction kept 5 bases outside the gene matches. Looked up from germline, CDR1 is LNHNV and CDR2 is YYDKDF (reference sequence). The CDR3 length is 17 residues.

In its sample, this clonotype was seen many times. Here the CDR3 reads CSAGQGTPGAYF. CDR3 DNA sequence: TGCAGTGCCGGACAGGGGACGCCGGGAGCATACTTC. The V and J genes are TRBV20-1 and TRBJ2-5; 9 bases map to TRBD1. Germline-derived CDR1 and CDR2 are DFQATT and SNEGSKA (reference sequence). V lost 6 bases to trimming and J lost 14 bases; unmatched junction nucleotides: 13. The CDR3 totals 12 residues.

The CDR3 is CSVWAGSYEQYF. In nucleotides, the CDR3 is TGCAGCGTTTGGGCCGGATCCTACGAGCAGTACTTC. The genes are TRBV29-1 and TRBJ2-7; D call uncertain. V lost 5 bases and J lost 1, with 9 bases in between. Germline CDR1 reads SQVTM; CDR2 reads ANQGSEA. The CDR3 consists of 12 residues.

This clonotype was detected a few times. The chain carries TRBV29-1 and TRBJ2-5; unclear D gene. V gave up 7 bases and J gave up 5 bases, with 14 bases separating them. Germline assignment: CDR1 SQVTM and CDR2 ANQGSEA. The CDR3 extends over 12 amino acids. In nucleotides, the CDR3 is TGCAGCGCAGCTCAAGGCAGGGAGACCCAGTACTTC. This sequence encodes CSAAQGRETQYF.

Turning to this clonotype: This clone may be a read error of a much larger clone one base away. V usage is TRBV29-1 and J usage is TRBJ1-1, with D perhaps matching TRBD1 (6 bases). The CDR3 sequence is 12 residues long. The V gene's germline CDR1 is SQVTM and CDR2 ANQGSEA. With 2 bases removed from V and 4 bases from J, the gap between germline ends came to 8 bases. The CDR3 sequence is CSVERGATEAFF. In DNA, the CDR3 is TGCAGCGTTGAACGGGGGGCCACTGAAGCTTTCTTT.

This CDR3 reads CASSPIRGGNTEAFF. The CDR3 nucleotides read TGTGCCAGCAGCCCGATCAGGGGAGGGAACACTGAAGCTTTCTTT. The rearrangement uses TRBV3-1 and TRBJ1-1, with D perhaps matching TRBD1 (6 bases). V was pared by 4 bases and J by 1 base, with 13 bases between. The CDR3 runs 15 residues. Germline CDR1 and CDR2: LGHDT and YNNKEL (reference sequence).

This clonotype came up many times. The chain recombines TRBV2 with TRBJ1-5; 9 bases agree with TRBD1. The CDR3 loop spans 12 amino acids. The J segment lost 9 bases and the V segment lost 8 bases, leaving 5 bases of the junction unmatched. Germline-derived CDR1 and CDR2 are SNHLY and FYNNEI. The CDR3 is CASGQGPSPQHF. The CDR3 DNA sequence: TGTGCCAGCGGACAGGGGCCCTCGCCCCAGCATTTT.

In this sample, this clonotype turned up many times. The rearrangement joins TRBV2 to TRBJ2-7; 11 nucleotides align to TRBD2. The V segment lost 3 bases and the J segment 13 bases; nucleotides outside the gene matches: 8. The CDR3 loop spans 13 amino acids. Per germline, CDR1 SNHLY and CDR2 FYNNEI. The CDR3 region has the DNA TGTGCCAGCAGTGAGCCCGGACTAGCGGGTTACTACTTC. Protein product: CASSEPGLAGYYF.

The table lists this clonotype with a few counts. The V gene is TRBV20-1, the J gene TRBJ2-5; 8 bases fit TRBD2. This CDR3 is 14 amino acids long. With V trimmed by 2 bases and J by 2 bases, 4 bases remained unmatched. The germline gives CDR1 DFQATT, CDR2 SNEGSKA (reference sequence). The CDR3 DNA sequence: TGCAGTGCTAGAAGCGGGAGAGAACAAGAGACCCAGTACTTC. Protein product: CSARSGREQETQYF.

The chain carries TRBV6-1 and TRBJ2-7; D is unresolved. V lost 7 bases, J lost 3 bases, and 10 bases lay in between. There are 12 residues in the CDR3. Germline V CDR1 and CDR2: MNHNS, SASEGT. The CDR3 sequence is CASNSPLYEQYF. CDR3 coding DNA: TGTGCCAGCAACTCCCCACTCTACGAGCAGTACTTC.

This clonotype has more than one count but fewer than ten. The rearrangement uses TRBV16 and TRBJ2-7; 10 bases match TRBD2. The CDR3 length is 17 residues. CDR1 is KGHSY and CDR2 is FQNENV in the germline V gene. The trim removed 1 base at V and 2 bases at J, leaving 8 bases unmatched. CDR3 DNA sequence: TGTGCCAGCAGCCAATTGTCTAGCGGGAGCGGGGCCTACGAGCAGTACTTC. It yields the protein CASSQLSSGSGAYEQYF.

The V gene is TRBV15, the J gene TRBJ1-1; D perhaps matches TRBD1 (5 bases). The CDR3 loop spans 15 amino acids. Trimming removed 3 bases from V and 5 bases from J, with 16 bases in between. Germline loops: CDR1 LNHNV, CDR2 YYDKDF (reference sequence). In nucleotides, the CDR3 is TGTGCCACCAGCAGGGGCGGCAGGGAACGGACTGAAGCTTTCTTT. This encodes CATSRGGRERTEAFF.

V gene TRBV15 combines with J gene TRBJ1-5; D not certain. The CDR3 has 15 amino acids. The ends were cut back, 3 bases at V and 2 bases at J, with 11 bases in the middle. Germline V CDR1 and CDR2: LNHNV, YYDKDF (reference sequence). CDR3 in amino acids: CATSRWVGGNQPQHF. CDR3 bases: TGTGCCACCAGCAGGTGGGTGGGCGGCAATCAGCCCCAGCATTTT.

This clonotype was recorded at least ten times. The rearrangement joins TRBV10-3 to TRBJ2-7; D gene unclear. The ends were cut back, 4 bases at V and 5 bases at J, with 6 bases in the middle. The CDR3 covers 11 residues. CDR1 and CDR2 (germline): ENHRY, SYGVKD. The CDR3 DNA reads as TGTGCCATCAGTGTGGGGAACGAGCAGTACTTC. Its translation: CAISVGNEQYF.

The V gene is TRBV5-6, the J gene TRBJ2-7, with no clear D. This CDR3 is built from 13 residues. Germline V gene data show CDR1 as SGHDT and CDR2 as YYEEEE. V lost 5 bases, J lost 2 bases, and 11 bases lay in between. The CDR3 protein is CASSYTETYEQYF. Here the CDR3 DNA reads TGTGCCAGCAGTTACACCGAAACCTACGAGCAGTACTTC.

This chain links TRBV12-5 with TRBJ1-5; D is uncertain. CDR1 is LGHNT and CDR2 is FRNRAP in the germline V gene. V dropped 3 bases and J dropped 6 bases, with 6 bases sitting between them. This CDR3 spans 12 amino acids. The CDR3 sequence: CASGFGGQPQHF. CDR3 DNA sequence: TGTGCTAGTGGTTTTGGAGGTCAGCCCCAGCATTTT.

This clonotype turned up a few times. A much larger clone differs from this one at a single base, so this may be a read error. The chain links TRBV19 to TRBJ1-6; the D is unclear. The CDR3 contains 12 residues. Germline CDR1 and CDR2: LNHDA and SQIVND (reference sequence). The CDR3 DNA reads as TGTGCCAGTAGTGCTCGACGGACCGACCCTATTTTT. Protein sequence: CASSARRTDPIF.

The V call is TRBV24-1, the J call TRBJ1-2; D perhaps matches TRBD1 (5 bases). V shed 4 bases and J shed 7 bases, with 15 bases lying between them. CDR1 is KGHDR, CDR2 SFDVKD, per germline. The CDR3 totals 14 residues. This CDR3 is CATSDRRGRSGYTF. The CDR3 region has the DNA TGTGCCACCAGTGACCGCCGGGGGAGGTCTGGCTACACCTTC.

This clonotype was detected many times. V is TRBV19 and J is TRBJ2-5, with D unclear. The CDR3 sequence is 14 residues long. Germline CDR1 and CDR2: LNHDA and SQIVND (reference sequence). With 5 bases removed from V and 6 bases from J, the gap between germline ends came to 16 bases. This CDR3 reads CASSPRTDGKTQYF. In DNA form, the CDR3 reads TGTGCCAGTAGTCCCAGGACCGATGGGAAGACCCAGTACTTC.

As concerns this clonotype: Given the absence of the conserved phenylalanine or tryptophan at the CDR3 end, a read error is likely. The DNA is left out, because the CDR3 cannot be placed on it with certainty; the CDR3 is given as TCRdb lists it. The genes are TRBV10-3 and TRBJ2-7; the table's TRBD2 call for D was not verified on the DNA. Germline CDR1 is ENHRY and CDR2 is SYGVKD. Ends included, the CDR3 has 9 residues. CDR3 loop: CAISARLAG.

V gene TRBV19 combines with J gene TRBJ1-2; D not certain. V was trimmed by 7 bases and J by 1 base, leaving 13 bases between them. The CDR3 length is 14 residues. Per the germline V gene, CDR1 is LNHDA and CDR2 is SQIVND (reference sequence). The CDR3 spells CASKHAAVNYGYTF. For the CDR3, the DNA is TGTGCCAGTAAACATGCAGCCGTTAACTATGGCTACACCTTC.

The chain links TRBV20-1 to TRBJ1-1; D is uncertain. The CDR3 sequence is 13 residues long. Trimming stripped 6 bases from V and 0 bases from J, with 11 bases between. CDR1 is DFQATT and CDR2 is SNEGSKA in the germline V gene (reference sequence). CDR3 DNA: TGCAGTGCCCGGCCGACCATGAACACTGAAGCTTTCTTT. Translating it yields CSARPTMNTEAFF.

This clonotype was seen at least ten times. CDR3 sequence: CSARGHLNQPQHF. CDR3 nucleotide sequence: TGCAGTGCTAGGGGGCACCTCAATCAGCCCCAGCATTTT. This chain connects TRBV20-1 to TRBJ1-5; possibly TRBD1 for D (5 bases). This CDR3 has 13 residues. Germline values: CDR1 DFQATT, CDR2 SNEGSKA (reference sequence). The V gene lost 3 bases and the J gene lost 3 bases, with 9 bases spanning the gap.

V usage is TRBV20-1 and J usage is TRBJ1-2; D is unclear. The CDR3 has 14 residues. Trimming removed 0 bases from V and 4 bases from J, with 12 bases in between. Germline loops: CDR1 DFQATT, CDR2 SNEGSKA (reference sequence). The CDR3 DNA reads TGCAGTGCTAGAGAGCCGGCCCGAAGCTATGGCTACACCTTC. Protein product: CSAREPARSYGYTF.

This clonotype occurred a few times. CDR3 protein: CAIKEREQAGELFF. CDR3 bases: TGTGCCATCAAGGAACGGGAGCAGGCCGGGGAGCTGTTTTTT. This chain uses TRBV10-3 with TRBJ2-2, with TRBD2 as a possible D gene (6 bases). CDR1 and CDR2 (germline): ENHRY, SYGVKD. The CDR3 length is 14 residues. Trimming removed 7 bases at V and 6 bases at J, with 15 bases between.

CDR3 bases: TGTGCCATCAGCTCCGACAGGGGGGGCTGGTACTTC. The encoded protein is CAISSDRGGWYF. V and J are TRBV10-3 and TRBJ2-5, with TRBD1 identical over 9 bases. The J segment lost 13 bases and the V segment lost 6 bases, leaving 9 bases of the junction unmatched. Germline V CDR1 and CDR2: ENHRY, SYGVKD. The CDR3 runs to 12 residues.

The rearrangement links TRBV6-2 or TRBV6-3 to TRBJ1-1; 7 bases map to TRBD1. V lost 8 bases, J lost 0 bases, and 6 bases stayed unmatched. Germline V CDR1 and CDR2: MNHEY, SVGEGT. The CDR3 contains 14 residues. The chain's CDR3 is CASRLGQVNTEAFF. CDR3 sequence (DNA): TGTGCCAGCCGTTTAGGACAGGTGAACACTGAAGCTTTCTTT.

This clonotype was counted ten times or more. The rearrangement links TRBV20-1 to TRBJ2-2; 8 bases align to TRBD2. Germline V lookup: CDR1 DFQATT, CDR2 SNEGSKA (reference sequence). V lost 3 bases to trimming and J lost 4 bases; unmatched junction nucleotides: 4. This CDR3 is 14 amino acids long. CDR3 loop: CSASGRAGTGELFF. The CDR3 DNA is TGCAGTGCTAGCGGGAGGGCCGGCACCGGGGAGCTGTTTTTT.